The 18 T cell receptor beta chains below all came from one sample that was sequenced in a study of T cells in Graves' hyperthyroidism and ophthalmopathy. RNA transcripts were the template for amplifying TCR beta CDR3 regions. HTBI primers drove first-round RT-PCR of the TCR CDR3. TCRdb called the multiplex PCR reads again in MiXCR, with one record for every CDR3 protein. The sample consists of 40,000 or so distinct CDR3 sequences, about 50% of them appearing once. Sequenced input: blood. These receptors originate from a woman in her fifties or sixties with Graves' hyperthyroidism that later progressed to Graves' ophthalmopathy.

The chain uses TRBV2 and TRBJ2-3; perhaps TRBD1 as D (6 bases). The germline V gene encodes CDR1 SNHLY and CDR2 FYNNEI. The CDR3 has 17 residues. The CDR3 bases are TGTGTCAGGAGTCGCCACCCTAGGGGGACAAGCGCAGATACGCAGTATTTT. Its protein product is CVRSRHPRGTSADTQYF.

The V call is TRBV7-8, the J call TRBJ2-1, with 10 bases lining up with TRBD1. Germline CDR1 is SGHVS and CDR2 is FQNEAQ. CDR3 length: 16 amino acids. The trim removed 1 base at V and 0 bases at J, leaving 0 bases unmatched. The CDR3, as DNA: TGTGCCAGCAGCTTAGGACAGGGGGCCTCCTACAATGAGCAGTTCTTC. Its protein product is CASSLGQGASYNEQFF.

As concerns this clonotype: Sequence at one end of the junction differs from germline and may be a read error. V usage is TRBV4-1 and J usage is TRBJ2-3, with a possible D match to TRBD2 (6 bases). CDR1 is MGHRA and CDR2 is YSYEKL in the germline V gene. The CDR3 is made up of 16 amino acids. CDR3 in amino acids: CASSQGRGLGTDTQYF. The DNA for the CDR3 is TGCGCCAGCAGCCAAGGGAGGGGACTGGGTACAGATACGCAGTACTTT.

This chain uses TRBV19 with TRBJ2-5; 7 bases match TRBD1. This CDR3 spans 15 amino acids. Germline CDR1 and CDR2: LNHDA and SQIVND (reference sequence). The V gene end was trimmed by 7 bases and the J gene end by 5 bases; junction bases not matched to a gene: 13. In DNA form, the CDR3 reads TGTGCCAGTAATGTAAGGGACAGCTTCCCGGAGACCCAGTACTTC. Encoded protein: CASNVRDSFPETQYF.

CDR3 residues: CSASLGASGTREQFF. CDR3 DNA: TGCAGTGCTTCTTTGGGGGCTAGCGGGACCCGGGAGCAGTTCTTC. The chain links TRBV20-1 to TRBJ2-1, with 9 nucleotides matching TRBD2. Germline CDR1 and CDR2: DFQATT and SNEGSKA (reference sequence). Trimming removed 5 bases from V and 10 bases from J; junction bases left unmatched: 15. This CDR3 is 15 amino acids long.

This clonotype was detected many times. The chain carries TRBV6-1 and TRBJ2-1; 7 nucleotides match TRBD2. The germline V gene has CDR1 MNHNS and CDR2 SASEGT. V lost 1 base, J lost 4 bases, and 4 bases stayed unmatched. The CDR3 is 15 residues long. Written as DNA, the CDR3 is TGTGCCAGCAGTGAAGGCGGGGGAGGATACAATGAGCAGTTCTTC. This sequence encodes CASSEGGGGYNEQFF.

This clonotype has a count of ten or more. The chain employs TRBV12-3 or TRBV12-4 and TRBJ1-2; possibly TRBD1 for D (5 bases). The ends were cut back, 2 bases at V and 3 bases at J, with 13 bases in the middle. This CDR3 comprises 15 residues. CDR3 DNA: TGTGCCAGCAGTTTAAATTTGAGAGGGGACTATGGCTACACCTTC. It specifies CASSLNLRGDYGYTF.

A remark on this clonotype: Mismatch with germline at one junction end may stem from a read error. V is TRBV12-3 or TRBV12-4 and J is TRBJ2-7, with D unresolved. This CDR3 comprises 12 residues. The CDR3 region has the DNA TGTGCCAGCAGTATAATTTCCCACGAACAGTACTTC. Translating gives CASSIISHEQYF.

This clonotype was detected many times. The chain links TRBV6-5 to TRBJ1-1; the D is unclear. The germline gives CDR1 MNHEY, CDR2 SVGAGI. Trimming removed 0 bases from V and 0 bases from J, with 5 bases in between. This CDR3 has 14 residues. CDR3 in amino acids: CASSYSRLNTEAFF. The CDR3 nucleotides read TGTGCCAGCAGTTACTCTCGGTTGAACACTGAAGCTTTCTTT.

The V gene is TRBV20-1, the J gene TRBJ2-1, with 14 bases aligning to TRBD2. CDR3 size: 15 residues. The germline CDR1 and CDR2 sequences are DFQATT and SNEGSKA (reference sequence). V gave up 6 bases and J gave up 8 bases; unmatched junction bases: 9. The CDR3 loop is CSAETGTSGSHEQFF. As DNA, the CDR3 is TGCAGTGCAGAAACAGGGACTAGCGGGAGCCATGAGCAGTTCTTC.

The rearrangement joins TRBV14 to TRBJ2-7, with TRBD1 matching 11 bases. This CDR3 has 20 amino acids. From germline, CDR1 is SGHDN and CDR2 FVKESK. CDR3 loop: CASSPGQGVIQREHSYEQYV. The CDR3 nucleotides read TGTGCCAGCAGCCCGGGACAGGGGGTGATTCAACGGGAACATTCCTACGAACAGTACGTC.

This clonotype was seen many times. V is TRBV12-5 and J is TRBJ2-1; TRBD2 is a possible D gene (6 bases). The CDR3 loop spans 17 amino acids. Germline assignment: CDR1 LGHNT and CDR2 FRNRAP. Trimming removed 5 bases from V and 7 bases from J, with 24 bases in between. CDR3: CASGPRLFVGGGNEQFF. CDR3 nucleotides: TGTGCTAGTGGTCCGAGGTTGTTCGTGGGAGGAGGGAATGAGCAGTTCTTC. Complete variable domain (other parts from reference TRBV12-5 and TRBJ2-1): DARVTQTPRHKVTEMGQEVTMRCQPILGHNTVFWYRQTMMQGLELLAYFRNRAPLDDSGMPKDRFSAEMPDATLATLKIQPSEPRDSAVYFCASGPRLFVGGGNEQFFGPGTRLTVL.

In its sample, this clonotype was seen many times. V gene TRBV11-3 combines with J gene TRBJ2-3; 15 bases match TRBD2. CDR1 is SGHNT, CDR2 YENEEA, per germline. The CDR3 runs to 17 residues. Trimming cost V 5 bases and J 2 bases; bases outside gene matches: 5. The DNA for the CDR3 is TGTGCCAGCAGCACCGGGACTAGCGGGAGGACCACAGATACGCAGTATTTT. This sequence encodes CASSTGTSGRTTDTQYF.

With respect to this clonotype: The junction departs from the called germline gene at one end, perhaps through a read error. The rearrangement uses TRBV6-4 and TRBJ1-1, with D uncertain. CDR3 size: 16 residues. CDR1 MRHNA and CDR2 SNTAGT come from the germline V gene. The CDR3 reads CASRRGNSGGNTEAFF. CDR3 DNA sequence: TGTGCCAGCCGGCGAGGGAACTCCGGTGGAAACACTGAGGCTTTCTTT.

V and J are TRBV20-1 and TRBJ1-6, with 9 nucleotides matching TRBD1. The CDR3 extends over 15 amino acids. The V and J ends lost 5 bases and 7 bases, in that order; junction bases with no gene match: 9. In germline, CDR1 is DFQATT, CDR2 SNEGSKA (reference sequence). The CDR3 bases are TGCAGTGCTTCTCCGACAGGGGGTCGAAATTCACCCCTCCACTTT. Residues: CSASPTGGRNSPLHF.

CDR3 nucleotide sequence: TGTGCCAGCAGTCCCCGTGGTAGCGGGAGCCCGGCAGATACGCAGTATTTT. Its translation is CASSPRGSGSPADTQYF. J is TRBJ2-3 and V is TRBV28; TRBD2 agrees at 9 bases. J was trimmed by 4 bases and V by 5 bases; bases with no gene match: 13. CDR1 is MDHEN and CDR2 is SYDVKM in the germline V gene. This CDR3 comprises 17 residues.

This clonotype has a count of ten or more. The CDR3 DNA reads as TGTGCCAGCAGTTACCCGCCAGGAATGAACACTGAAGCTTTCTTT. Encoded protein: CASSYPPGMNTEAFF. V usage is TRBV6-5 and J usage is TRBJ1-1; D gene unclear. CDR1 MNHEY and CDR2 SVGAGI come from the germline V gene. Trimming cost V 2 bases and J 0 bases, with 10 bases left between them. The CDR3 has 15 amino acids.

The chain carries TRBV20-1 and TRBJ2-5; no clear D gene. Between the trimmed V and J ends, which lost 3 bases and 5 bases, there was a span of 19 bases. CDR1 and CDR2 from the germline V gene are DFQATT and SNEGSKA (reference sequence). CDR3 length equals 15 residues. The CDR3 DNA reads TGCAGTGCTAGGTCACCCCTCGGGCCGTCGGAGACCCAGTACTTC. The encoded protein is CSARSPLGPSETQYF.